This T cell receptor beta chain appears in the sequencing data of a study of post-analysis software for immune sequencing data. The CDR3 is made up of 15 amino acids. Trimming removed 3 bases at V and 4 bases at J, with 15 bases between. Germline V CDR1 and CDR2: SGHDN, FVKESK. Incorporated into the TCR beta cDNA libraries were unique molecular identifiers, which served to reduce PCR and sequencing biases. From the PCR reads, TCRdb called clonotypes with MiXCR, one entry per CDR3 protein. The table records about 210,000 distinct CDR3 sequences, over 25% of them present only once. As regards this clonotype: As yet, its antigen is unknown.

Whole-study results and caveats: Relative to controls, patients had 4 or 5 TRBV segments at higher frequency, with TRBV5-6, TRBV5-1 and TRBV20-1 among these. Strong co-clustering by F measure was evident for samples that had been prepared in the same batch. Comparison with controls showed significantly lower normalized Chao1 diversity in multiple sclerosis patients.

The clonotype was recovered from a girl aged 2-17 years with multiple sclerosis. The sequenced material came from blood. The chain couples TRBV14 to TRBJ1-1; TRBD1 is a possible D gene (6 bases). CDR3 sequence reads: CASSQLRGASTEAFF. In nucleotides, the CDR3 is TGTGCCAGCAGCCAGCTGCGGGGGGCGTCCACTGAAGCTTTCTTT.